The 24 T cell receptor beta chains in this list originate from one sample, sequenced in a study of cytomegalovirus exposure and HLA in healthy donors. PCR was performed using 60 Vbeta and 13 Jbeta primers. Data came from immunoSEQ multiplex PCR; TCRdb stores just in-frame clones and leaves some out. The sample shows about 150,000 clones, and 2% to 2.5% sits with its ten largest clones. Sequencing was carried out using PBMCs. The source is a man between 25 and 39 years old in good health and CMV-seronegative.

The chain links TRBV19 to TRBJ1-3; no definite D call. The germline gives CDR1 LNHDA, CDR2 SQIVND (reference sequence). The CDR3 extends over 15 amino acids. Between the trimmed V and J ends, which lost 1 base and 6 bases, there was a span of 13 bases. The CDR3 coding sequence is TGTGCCAGTAGTATAGCACGGGGAGAGGCAAACACCATATATTTT. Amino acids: CASSIARGEANTIYF. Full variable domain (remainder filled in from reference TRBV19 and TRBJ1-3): DGGITQSPKYLFRKEGQNVTLSCEQNLNHDAMYWYRQDPGQGLRLIYYSQIVNDFQKGDIAEGYSVSREKKESFPLTVTSAQKNPTAFYLCASSIARGEANTIYFGEGSWLTVV.

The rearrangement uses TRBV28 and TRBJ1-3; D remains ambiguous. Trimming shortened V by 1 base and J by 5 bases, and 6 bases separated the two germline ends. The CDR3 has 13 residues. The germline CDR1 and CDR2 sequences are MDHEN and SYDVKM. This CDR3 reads CASSLFDRNTIYF. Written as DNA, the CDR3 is TGTGCCAGCAGTTTATTCGACAGAAACACCATATATTTT.

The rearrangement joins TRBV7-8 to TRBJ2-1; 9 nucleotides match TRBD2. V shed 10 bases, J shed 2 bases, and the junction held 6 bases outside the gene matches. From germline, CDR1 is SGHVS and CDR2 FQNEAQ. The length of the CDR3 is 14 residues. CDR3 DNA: TGTGCCACCGTCCTAGCGGGACCCTACAATGAGCAGTTCTTC. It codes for CATVLAGPYNEQFF.

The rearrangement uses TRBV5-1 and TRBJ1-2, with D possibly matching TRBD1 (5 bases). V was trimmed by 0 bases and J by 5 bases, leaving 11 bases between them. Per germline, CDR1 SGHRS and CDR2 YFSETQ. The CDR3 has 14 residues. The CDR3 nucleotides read TGCGCCAGCAGCTTGGAGGGCAGACAGTATGGCTACACCTTC. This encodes CASSLEGRQYGYTF.

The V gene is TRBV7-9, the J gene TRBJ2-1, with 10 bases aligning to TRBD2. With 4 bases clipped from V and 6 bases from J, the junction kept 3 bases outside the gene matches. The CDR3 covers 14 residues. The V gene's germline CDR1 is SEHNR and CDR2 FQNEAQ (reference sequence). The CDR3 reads CASSSRTSGNEQFF. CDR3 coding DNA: TGTGCCAGCAGCTCCCGGACTAGCGGCAATGAGCAGTTCTTC.

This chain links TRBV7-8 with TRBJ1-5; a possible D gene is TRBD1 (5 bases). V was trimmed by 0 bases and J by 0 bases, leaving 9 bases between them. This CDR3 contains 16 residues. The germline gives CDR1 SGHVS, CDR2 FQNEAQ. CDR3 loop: CASSLADSYSNQPQHF. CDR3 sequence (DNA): TGTGCCAGCAGCTTAGCCGACAGTTATAGCAATCAGCCCCAGCATTTT.

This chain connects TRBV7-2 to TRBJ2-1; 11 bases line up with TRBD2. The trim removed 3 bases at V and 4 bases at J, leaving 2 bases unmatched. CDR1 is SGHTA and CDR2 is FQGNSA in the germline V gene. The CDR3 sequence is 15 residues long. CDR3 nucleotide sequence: TGTGCCAGCAGCTTGACTAGCGGGACTTACAATGAGCAGTTCTTC. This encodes CASSLTSGTYNEQFF.

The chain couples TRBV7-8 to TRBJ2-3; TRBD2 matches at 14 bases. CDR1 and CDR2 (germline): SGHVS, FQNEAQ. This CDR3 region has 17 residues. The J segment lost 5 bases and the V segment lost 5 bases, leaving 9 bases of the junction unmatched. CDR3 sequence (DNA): TGTGCCAGCAGCCCGGGACTAGCGGGAGTGCTTTTAGATACGCAGTATTTT. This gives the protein CASSPGLAGVLLDTQYF.

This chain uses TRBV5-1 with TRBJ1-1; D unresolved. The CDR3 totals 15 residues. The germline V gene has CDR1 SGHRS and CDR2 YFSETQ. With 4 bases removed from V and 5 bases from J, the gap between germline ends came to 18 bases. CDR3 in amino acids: CASSPSSGQITEAFF. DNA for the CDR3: TGCGCCAGCAGCCCCTCTTCTGGGCAGATTACTGAAGCTTTCTTT.

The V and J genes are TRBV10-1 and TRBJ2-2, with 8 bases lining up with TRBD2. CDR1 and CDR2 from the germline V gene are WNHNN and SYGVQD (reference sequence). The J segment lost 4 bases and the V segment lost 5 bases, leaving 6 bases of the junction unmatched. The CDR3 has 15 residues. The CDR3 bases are TGCGCCAGCAGTTCGGCTAGCGGGTCCACCGGGGAGCTGTTTTTT. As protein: CASSSASGSTGELFF.

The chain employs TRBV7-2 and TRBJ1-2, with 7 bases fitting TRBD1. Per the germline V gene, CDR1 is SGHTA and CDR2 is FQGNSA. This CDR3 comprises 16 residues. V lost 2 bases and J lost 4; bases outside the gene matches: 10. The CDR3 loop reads CASSLQQGNYGYGYTF. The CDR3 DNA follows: TGTGCCAGCAGCTTACAACAGGGGAACTATGGCTATGGCTACACCTTC.

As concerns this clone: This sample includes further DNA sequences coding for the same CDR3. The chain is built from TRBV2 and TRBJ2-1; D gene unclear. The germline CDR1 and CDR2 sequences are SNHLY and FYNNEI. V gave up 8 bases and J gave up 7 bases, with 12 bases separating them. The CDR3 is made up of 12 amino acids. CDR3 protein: CASSERGNEQFF. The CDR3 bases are TGTGCCAGCTCAGAAAGAGGAAATGAGCAGTTCTTC.

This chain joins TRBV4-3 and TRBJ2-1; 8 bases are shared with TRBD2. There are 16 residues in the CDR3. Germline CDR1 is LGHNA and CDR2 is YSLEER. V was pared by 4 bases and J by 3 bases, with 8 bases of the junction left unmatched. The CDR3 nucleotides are TGCGCCAGCAGCCGAGAACTAGCGGAACACTACAATGAGCAGTTCTTC. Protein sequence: CASSRELAEHYNEQFF.

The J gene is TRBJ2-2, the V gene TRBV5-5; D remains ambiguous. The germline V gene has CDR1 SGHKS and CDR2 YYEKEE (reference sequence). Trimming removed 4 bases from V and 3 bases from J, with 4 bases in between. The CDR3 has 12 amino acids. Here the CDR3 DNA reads TGTGCCAGCAGCCAATACACCGGGGAGCTGTTTTTT. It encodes CASSQYTGELFF.

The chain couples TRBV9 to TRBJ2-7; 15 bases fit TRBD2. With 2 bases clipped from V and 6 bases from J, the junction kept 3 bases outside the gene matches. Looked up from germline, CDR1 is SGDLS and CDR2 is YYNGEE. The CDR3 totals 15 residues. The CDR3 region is CASSVGLAGGPEQYF. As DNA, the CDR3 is TGTGCCAGCAGCGTCGGACTAGCGGGAGGGCCCGAGCAGTACTTC.

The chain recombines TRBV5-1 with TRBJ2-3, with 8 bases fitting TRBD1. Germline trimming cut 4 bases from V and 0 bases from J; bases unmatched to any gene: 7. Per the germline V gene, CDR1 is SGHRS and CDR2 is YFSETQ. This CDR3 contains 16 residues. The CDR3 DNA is TGCGCCAGCAGCCCCCGGACAGGGACTAGCACAGATACGCAGTATTTT. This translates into CASSPRTGTSTDTQYF.

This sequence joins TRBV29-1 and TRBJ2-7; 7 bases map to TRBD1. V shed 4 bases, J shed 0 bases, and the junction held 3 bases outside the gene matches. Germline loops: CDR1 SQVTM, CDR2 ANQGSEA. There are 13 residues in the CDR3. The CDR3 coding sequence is TGCAGCGTTGTGACAGGGATCTCCTACGAGCAGTACTTC. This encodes CSVVTGISYEQYF.

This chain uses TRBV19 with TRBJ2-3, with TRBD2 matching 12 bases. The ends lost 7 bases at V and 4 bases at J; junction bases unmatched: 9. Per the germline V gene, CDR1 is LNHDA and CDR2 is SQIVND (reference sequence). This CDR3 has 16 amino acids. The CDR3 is CASTRTSGATSDTQYF. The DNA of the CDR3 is TGTGCCAGTACCAGGACTAGCGGGGCGACCTCAGATACGCAGTATTTT.

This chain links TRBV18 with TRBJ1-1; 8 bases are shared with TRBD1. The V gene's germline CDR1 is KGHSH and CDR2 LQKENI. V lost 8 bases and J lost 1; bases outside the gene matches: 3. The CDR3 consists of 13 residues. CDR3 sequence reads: CASVGQANTEAFF. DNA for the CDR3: TGTGCCAGCGTGGGACAGGCGAACACTGAAGCTTTCTTT.

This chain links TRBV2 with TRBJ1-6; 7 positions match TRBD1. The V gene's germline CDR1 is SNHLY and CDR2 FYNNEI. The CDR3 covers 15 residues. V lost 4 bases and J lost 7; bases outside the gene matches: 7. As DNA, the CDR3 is TGTGCCAGCAGTGTGGAACAGGGGCGGAATTCACCCCTCCACTTT. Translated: CASSVEQGRNSPLHF.

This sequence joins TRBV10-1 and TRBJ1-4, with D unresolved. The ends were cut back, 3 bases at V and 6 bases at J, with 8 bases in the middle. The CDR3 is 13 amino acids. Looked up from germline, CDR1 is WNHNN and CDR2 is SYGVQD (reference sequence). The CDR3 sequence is CASSDLEDEKLFF. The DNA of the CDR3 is TGCGCCAGCAGTGACTTGGAGGATGAAAAACTGTTTTTT.

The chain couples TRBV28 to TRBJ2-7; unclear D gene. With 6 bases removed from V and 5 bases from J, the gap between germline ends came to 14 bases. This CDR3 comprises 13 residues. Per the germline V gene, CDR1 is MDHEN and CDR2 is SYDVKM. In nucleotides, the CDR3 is TGTGCCAGCAGCTCTTGGGTTCGGGACGAGCAGTACTTC. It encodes CASSSWVRDEQYF.

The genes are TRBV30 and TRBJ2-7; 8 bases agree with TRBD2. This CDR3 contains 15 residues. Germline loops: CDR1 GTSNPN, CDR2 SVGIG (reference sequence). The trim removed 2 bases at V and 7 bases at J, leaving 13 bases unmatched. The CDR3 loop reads CAWSPPPALAVEQYF. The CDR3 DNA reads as TGTGCCTGGAGTCCCCCCCCGGCACTAGCGGTGGAGCAGTACTTC.

CDR3 nucleotide sequence: TGTGCCAGCAGTAGGGGGACCAATCAGCCCCAGCATTTT. It specifies CASSRGTNQPQHF. This chain uses TRBV6-5 with TRBJ1-5; tentative D call: TRBD1 (6 bases). The CDR3 runs to 13 residues. V lost 5 bases, J lost 3 bases, and 8 bases lay in between. Per germline, CDR1 MNHEY and CDR2 SVGAGI.